This T cell receptor beta chain was captured in a study of blood T cell repertoires in COVID-19. Study overall: Samples representing acute and convalescent COVID-19 were sourced from the United States, Italy and Spain. In each case, the material was cDNA or gDNA derived from T cells, B-cell-depleted T cells, or PBMCs.

Authors' data handling: From reference gene primer amplification, estimates of nucleated cell counts were derived. Using immunoSEQ multiplex PCR, the repertoire was profiled, and TCRdb retains in-frame clones only, with some absent. Clone size and V and J calls were adopted from that table, with D and trimming inferred from the DNA. The data show roughly 220,000 clones, about 85% seen once. Germline V gene sequence: CDR1 SGHAT, CDR2 FQNNGV. The ends lost 1 base at V and 5 bases at J; junction bases unmatched: 6. This CDR3 comprises 16 residues. This chain uses TRBV11-2 with TRBJ2-3; the match to TRBD2 covers 10 bases. The sequence was obtained from a man between 45 and 60 years old who had recovered from COVID-19. The sample taken for sequencing was peripheral blood. The CDR3 coding sequence is TGTGCCAGCAGCTTAGTGCTAGCGGGAGTGGTAGATACGCAGTATTTT. This gives the protein CASSLVLAGVVDTQYF.